These T cell receptor beta chains were read from a single sample in a study of OX40 agonist ivuxolimab in advanced cancers. The protocol was immunoSEQ multiplex PCR, while the TCRdb copy is restricted to in-frame clones and leaves out a portion. The repertoire holds 65,000 to 95,000 clones, about four fifths seen once, with about 0.51% in the top ten. The sample was CD4+ or CD8+ T cells sorted from blood, taken in a trial of the OX40 agonist ivuxolimab. The source is an adult with an advanced solid tumor such as melanoma, head and neck, liver or kidney cancer. Each CDR3 is given with its conserved first and last residue.

v_call	j_call	cdr3_aa
TRBV14	TRBJ2-1	CASSERLASEQFF
TRBV30	TRBJ2-1	CAWNRWTGEDNEQFF
TRBV6-1	TRBJ1-5	CASSEALQGNQPQHF
TRBV5-4	TRBJ2-4	CASSPGLAGAQSIQYF
TRBV14	TRBJ2-7	CASSQWGKNEQYF
TRBV6-5	TRBJ1-5	CASSVRASRHQPQHF
TRBV5-1	TRBJ1-4	CASSLMGLGATNEKLFF
TRBV5-1	TRBJ2-6	CASSLVGGAGANVLTF
TRBV27	TRBJ1-5	CASSLTGGGHQPQHF
TRBV11-1	TRBJ2-7	CASSPRDREGEQYF
TRBV6-6	TRBJ1-1	CASSFSGRMNTEAFF
TRBV25-1	TRBJ2-7	CASSDNIYEQYF
TRBV6-5	TRBJ1-5	CASSYSMSGHQPQHF
TRBV11-2	TRBJ2-7	CASSQNRALDEQYF
TRBV5-1	TRBJ1-5	CASSKDSHNQPQHF
TRBV7-2	TRBJ2-1	CASSQLAGSYNEQFF
TRBV28	TRBJ1-5	CASSLAAGSNQPQHF
TRBV2	TRBJ1-1	CASSERGMNTEAFF
TRBV9	TRBJ2-3	CASSVSPFSGGPQADTQYF
TRBV5-6	TRBJ2-3	CASSLAGDLTNTDTQYF
TRBV10-3	TRBJ2-1	CAISEWTSGANEQFF
TRBV11-2	TRBJ2-3	CASSLTFTPGLARTDTQYF
TRBV5-1	TRBJ2-5	CASSLSGTLKETQYF
TRBV2	TRBJ2-1	CAGTPGSSYNEQFF
TRBV6-4	TRBJ2-3	CASSSTGTDTQYF
TRBV6-6	TRBJ1-1	CASTPRRGRGHTEAFF
TRBV7-3	TRBJ2-1	CASSPGTDNEQFF
TRBV19	TRBJ2-1	CASCSGTSGDNEQFF
TRBV4-1	TRBJ1-1	CASSLDRVGNTEAFF
TRBV9	TRBJ2-5	CASSAQTGLGTQYF
TRBV18	TRBJ1-4	CASSPGEQGRKLFF
TRBV15	TRBJ1-1	CATSRGQNTEAFF
TRBV5-1	TRBJ2-1	CASSLLTGEYNEQFF
TRBV2	TRBJ2-7	CASSAPTVERTYEQYF
TRBV6-5	TRBJ1-1	CASSYSPGSNTEAFF
TRBV7-3	TRBJ2-7	CASSVQGGNEQYF
TRBV18	TRBJ1-6	CASSSTEGSGIGSPLHF
TRBV5-6	TRBJ2-4	CASSLEGTVLAKNIQYF
TRBV19	TRBJ2-4	CASSLPGQGQNIQYF
TRBV28	TRBJ1-2	CASSSTGEPRYGYTF
TRBV5-1	TRBJ1-2	CASSLSGQGNYGYTF
TRBV7-6	TRBJ2-1	CASSPRGGYTEEQFF
TRBV11-2	TRBJ1-2	CASSLGVSGGYTF
TRBV29-1	TRBJ2-3	CSVEGQGEDTQYF
TRBV11-2	TRBJ1-1	CASSPLDRNTEAFF
TRBV28	TRBJ2-1	CASSSPAGQSKKQFF
TRBV7-2	TRBJ2-1	CASSTRAMGFGEQFF